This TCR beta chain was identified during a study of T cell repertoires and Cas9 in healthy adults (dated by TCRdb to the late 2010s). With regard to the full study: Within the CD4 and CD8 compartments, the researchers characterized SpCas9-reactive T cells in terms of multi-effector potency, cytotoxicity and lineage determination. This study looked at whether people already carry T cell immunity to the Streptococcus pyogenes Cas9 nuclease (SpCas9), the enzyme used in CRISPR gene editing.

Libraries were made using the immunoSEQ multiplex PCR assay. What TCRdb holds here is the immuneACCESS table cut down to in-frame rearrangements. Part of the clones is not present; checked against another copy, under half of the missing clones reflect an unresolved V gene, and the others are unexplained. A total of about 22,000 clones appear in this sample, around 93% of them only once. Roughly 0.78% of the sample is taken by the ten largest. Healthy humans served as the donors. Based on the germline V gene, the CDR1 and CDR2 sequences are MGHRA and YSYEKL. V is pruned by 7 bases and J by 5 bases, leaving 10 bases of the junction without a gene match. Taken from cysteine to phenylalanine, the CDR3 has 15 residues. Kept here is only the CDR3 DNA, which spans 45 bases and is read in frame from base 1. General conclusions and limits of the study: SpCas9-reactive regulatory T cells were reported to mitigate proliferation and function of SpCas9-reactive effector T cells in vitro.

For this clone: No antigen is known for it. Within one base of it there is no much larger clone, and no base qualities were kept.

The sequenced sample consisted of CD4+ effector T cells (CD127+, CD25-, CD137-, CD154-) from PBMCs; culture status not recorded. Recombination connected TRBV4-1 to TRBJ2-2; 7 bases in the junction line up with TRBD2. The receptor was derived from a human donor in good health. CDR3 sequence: CASNPPGGRTGELFF. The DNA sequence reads TGCGCCAGCAACCCACCGGGGGGACGAACCGGGGAGCTGTTTTTT.